This T cell receptor (beta chain) was captured by sequencing in a study of blood T cell repertoires in COVID-19. Seattle cases were enrolled at active infection and followed longitudinally. The V gene end was trimmed by 5 bases and the J gene end by 4 bases; junction bases not matched to a gene: 8. The CDR3 extends over 17 amino acids. Germline V CDR1 and CDR2: MNHNY, SVGAGI (reference sequence). Original processing methods: Cell counts per sample came from amplifying reference gene primers. The repertoire was sequenced with immunoSEQ multiplex PCR; TCRdb's copy has only in-frame clones and lacks some. The V and J calls and clone size are taken from that table; D and trimming were inferred from the DNA. Altogether 56,000 or so clones are present, 85% to 90% being singletons, with the ten largest covering around 45%.

The TCR was taken from a woman in her sixties with COVID-19, enrolled during active disease. Material: peripheral blood. V and J are TRBV6-6 and TRBJ2-2; 12 nucleotides line up with TRBD2. CDR3 in amino acids: CASSHGLAGNPTGELFF. Written as DNA, the CDR3 is TGTGCCAGCAGTCATGGACTAGCGGGAAACCCCACCGGGGAGCTGTTTTTT.